The source of this T cell receptor (beta chain) is a study of cytomegalovirus exposure and HLA in healthy donors. General study findings and limits: It was confirmed in vitro that a few of the CMV-associated chains were specific for CMV antigens. According to the study, 160 or so TCR beta chains were cytomegalovirus-associated. In the 120 or so validation repertoires, approximately 94% of cluster scores exceeded 0, per a later analysis.

TCRdb keeps only in-frame clones here, not all; method: immunoSEQ multiplex PCR. The sample has a few hundred thousand clones, approximately 86% seen once. The donors were in the roughly 110-subject validation cohort; that cohort was separate from the roughly 700-subject first cohort. The V segment lost 6 bases and the J segment 4 bases; nucleotides outside the gene matches: 9. The CDR3 sequence is 15 residues long. Germline V gene sequence: CDR1 SGHAT, CDR2 FQNNGV. On this clone: Its matching antigen is unknown.

The genes are TRBV11-2 and TRBJ2-1, with 7 bases aligning to TRBD2. Sequences were obtained from PBMCs. The clonotype originates from a woman between 18 and 29 years old in good health and CMV-seronegative. CDR3 nucleotide sequence: TGTGCCAGCAGTCCGGGGGGAGCGGGGTACAATGAGCAGTTCTTC. Amino acids: CASSPGGAGYNEQFF. The full variable domain, with the rest looked up from reference TRBV11-2 and TRBJ2-1, is EAGVAQSPRYKIIEKRQSVAFWCNPISGHATLYWYQQILGQGPKLLIQFQNNGVVDDSQLPKDRFSAERLKGVDSTLKIQPAKLEDSAVYLCASSPGGAGYNEQFFGPGTRLTVL.